One and the same sample provided the 29 T cell receptor beta chains below, sequenced in a study of cytomegalovirus exposure and HLA in healthy donors. Method: immunoSEQ multiplex PCR; TCRdb's copy keeps in-frame clones and lacks some. The sample carries more than 90,000 clones, more than 75% recorded once. The sequencing sample was made of PBMCs. The receptors were sampled from a man aged 18 to 30 in good health and CMV-seronegative.

V and J are TRBV2 and TRBJ1-2; D ambiguous. Trimming left V 6 bases short and J 7 bases short, with 21 bases between. Germline CDR1 SNHLY, CDR2 FYNNEI. The CDR3 runs to 15 residues. CDR3 region: CASRISGSPTGGYTF. The CDR3 bases are TGTGCCAGCAGGATCTCCGGGTCTCCTACGGGTGGCTACACCTTC.

V gene TRBV2 combines with J gene TRBJ2-1; D ambiguous. Trimming shortened V by 1 base and J by 14 bases, and 9 bases separated the two germline ends. CDR1 and CDR2 (germline): SNHLY, FYNNEI. The CDR3 covers 11 residues. The CDR3 region is CASSEGSREFF. The CDR3 bases are TGTGCCAGCAGTGAAGGTTCTAGAGAGTTCTTC.

The rearrangement uses TRBV6-4 and TRBJ1-2, with D perhaps TRBD1 (6 bases). Trimming left V 2 bases short and J 7 bases short, with 14 bases between. CDR1 is MRHNA and CDR2 is SNTAGT in the germline V gene. There are 14 residues in the CDR3. The CDR3 here is CASSDLKDSSGYTF. CDR3 DNA: TGTGCCAGCAGTGACCTGAAGGACAGTAGTGGCTACACCTTC.

This clone was detected a few times. This chain joins TRBV6-1 and TRBJ2-4; D perhaps matches TRBD1 (7 bases). V was trimmed by 8 bases and J by 7 bases, leaving 18 bases between them. Germline CDR1 MNHNS, CDR2 SASEGT. The CDR3 is 14 residues long. Here the CDR3 DNA reads TGTGCCAGCTTCTTCCAGGGGGGTGGGAACATTCAGTACTTC. Encoded protein: CASFFQGGGNIQYF.

This clone appeared a few times. The V gene is TRBV18, the J gene TRBJ1-1; D may be TRBD1 (5 bases). The germline CDR1 and CDR2 sequences are KGHSH and LQKENI. V was trimmed by 6 bases and J by 0 bases, leaving 14 bases between them. The CDR3 sequence is 15 residues long. CDR3 region: CASSPPDRMNTEAFF. The DNA for the CDR3 is TGTGCCAGCTCCCCTCCCGACAGAATGAACACTGAAGCTTTCTTT.

The genes are TRBV27 and TRBJ2-3; D unclear. The CDR3 runs to 13 residues. The germline gives CDR1 MNHEY, CDR2 SMNVEV (reference sequence). Trimming pared 6 bases from V and 5 bases from J, leaving 12 bases between. CDR3 loop: CASSTVNQDTQYF. In nucleotides, the CDR3 is TGTGCCAGCAGCACGGTAAATCAAGATACGCAGTATTTT.

On this clone: At one end the junction does not follow the germline gene, possibly because of a read error. This chain uses TRBV7-2 with TRBJ2-7; tentatively, D is TRBD2 (5 bases). In germline, CDR1 is SGHTA, CDR2 FQGNSA. This CDR3 is built from 12 residues. CDR3 in DNA: TGTGCCAGCAGCAAGGACTCCCACGAGCAGTACTTC. Its translation: CASSKDSHEQYF.

V is TRBV19 and J is TRBJ1-5; D uncertain. The V end was cut by 5 bases, the J end by 6 bases, with 14 bases between. CDR1 is LNHDA and CDR2 is SQIVND in the germline V gene (reference sequence). This CDR3 is built from 14 residues. CDR3 protein: CASSLGGSSQPQHF. CDR3 nucleotides: TGTGCCAGTAGTCTAGGCGGGAGTTCTCAGCCCCAGCATTTT.

V usage is TRBV6-1 and J usage is TRBJ1-1; the match to TRBD1 covers 8 bases. Germline CDR1 MNHNS, CDR2 SASEGT. V was clipped by 6 bases and J by 5 bases; unmatched bases: 5. The CDR3 runs 13 residues. CDR3 bases: TGTGCCAGCAGACCCGGGACAGGTACTGAAGCTTTCTTT. This translates into CASRPGTGTEAFF.

The chain has TRBV6-6 and TRBJ2-7; a possible D gene is TRBD1 (6 bases). This CDR3 region has 15 residues. Germline CDR1 MNHNY, CDR2 SVGAGI (reference sequence). V dropped 0 bases and J dropped 2 bases, with 11 bases sitting between them. CDR3 DNA: TGTGCCAGCAGTTACTCGATTGAGGGGGCCTACGAGCAGTACTTC. It codes for CASSYSIEGAYEQYF.

This clone has a handful of counts. The rearrangement uses TRBV6-6 and TRBJ2-7, with D possibly matching TRBD1 (5 bases). V was shortened by 8 bases and J by 0 bases, with 11 bases between the two germline ends. The CDR3 is 13 amino acids. CDR1 and CDR2 (germline): MNHNY, SVGAGI (reference sequence). The DNA for the CDR3 is TGTGCCAGCCTCAGGGCTAGCTCCTACGAGCAGTACTTC. As protein: CASLRASSYEQYF.

The chain couples TRBV30 to TRBJ2-1; 10 bases agree with TRBD2. Trimming cost V 1 base and J 2 bases; bases outside gene matches: 2. From germline, CDR1 is GTSNPN and CDR2 SVGIG (reference sequence). CDR3 length: 15 residues. The CDR3 DNA reads as TGTGCCTGGAGTGGGGGACTAGCGCCCTACAATGAGCAGTTCTTC. It translates to CAWSGGLAPYNEQFF.

This clone has a handful of counts. The chain recombines TRBV5-6 with TRBJ1-6, with D tentatively TRBD1 (5 bases). The CDR3 consists of 14 residues. Germline V gene data show CDR1 as SGHDT and CDR2 as YYEEEE. Trimming removed 0 bases from V and 10 bases from J, with 11 bases in between. CDR3 nucleotides: TGTGCCAGCAGCTTGGGTAGGGGAAACTCACCCCTCCACTTT. This codes for CASSLGRGNSPLHF.

The genes are TRBV5-5 and TRBJ1-5; 7 bases line up with TRBD1. The CDR3 length is 14 residues. V shed 3 bases, J shed 2 bases, and the junction held 2 bases outside the gene matches. CDR1 is SGHKS, CDR2 YYEKEE, per germline (reference sequence). The CDR3 sequence: CASSSTGGNQPQHF. The DNA of the CDR3 is TGTGCCAGCAGCTCTACAGGGGGCAATCAGCCCCAGCATTTT.

This rearrangement joins TRBV18 to TRBJ1-1; a possible D gene is TRBD1 (5 bases). The germline V gene has CDR1 KGHSH and CDR2 LQKENI. With 6 bases removed from V and 3 bases from J, the gap between germline ends came to 11 bases. This CDR3 is built from 13 residues. This CDR3 is CASSEAGDTEAFF. Written as DNA, the CDR3 is TGTGCCAGCTCCGAGGCGGGGGACACTGAAGCTTTCTTT.

V usage is TRBV6-5 and J usage is TRBJ2-3; D gene unclear. This CDR3 comprises 13 residues. Looked up from germline, CDR1 is MNHEY and CDR2 is SVGAGI. Trimming left V 6 bases short and J 5 bases short, with 12 bases between. CDR3 amino acids: CASSSERLDTQYF. The CDR3 coding sequence is TGTGCCAGCAGCTCCGAGAGGTTAGATACGCAGTATTTT.

The chain uses TRBV7-9 and TRBJ1-6, with 10 bases aligning to TRBD1. Germline V CDR1 and CDR2: SEHNR, FQNEAQ (reference sequence). The J segment lost 8 bases and the V segment lost 5 bases, leaving 6 bases of the junction unmatched. The CDR3 runs to 15 residues. CDR3 in DNA: TGTGCCAGCAGCCCCAGACAGGGGGCATATTCACCCCTCCACTTT. Translating it yields CASSPRQGAYSPLHF.

The chain joins TRBV30 to TRBJ2-7; D is perhaps TRBD1 (6 bases). The CDR3 sequence is 12 residues long. CDR1 is GTSNPN and CDR2 is SVGIG in the germline V gene (reference sequence). The V end lost 0 bases, the J end lost 5 bases, and 8 bases lay between the germline ends. This CDR3 reads CAWSVAGDEQYF. The CDR3 DNA reads as TGTGCCTGGAGTGTGGCAGGGGACGAGCAGTACTTC.

The chain is built from TRBV7-9 and TRBJ2-7; 14 nucleotides line up with TRBD2. CDR1 and CDR2 from the germline V gene are SEHNR and FQNEAQ (reference sequence). The CDR3 is made up of 15 amino acids. The ends lost 4 bases at V and 5 bases at J; junction bases unmatched: 4. The CDR3 DNA reads TGTGCCAGCAGCTCGGGACTAGCGGGAGATCACGAGCAGTACTTC. This sequence encodes CASSSGLAGDHEQYF.

The chain has TRBV2 and TRBJ2-1, with D maybe TRBD2 (5 bases). Trimming pared 1 base from V and 6 bases from J, leaving 16 bases between. Germline V gives CDR1 SNHLY, CDR2 FYNNEI. CDR3 length: 16 residues. CDR3 bases: TGTGCCAGCAGTGAAGGCCCCGGAGGAACCGGCAATGAGCAGTTCTTC. This gives the protein CASSEGPGGTGNEQFF.

This clone was detected once. The chain carries TRBV15 and TRBJ2-2; 8 positions match TRBD1. Germline CDR1 and CDR2: LNHNV and YYDKDF (reference sequence). Trimming at V came to 3 bases and at J to 6 bases, leaving 6 bases not matched to a gene. The CDR3 runs 15 residues. The CDR3 reads CATSSRDRRSGELFF. The DNA for the CDR3 is TGTGCCACCAGCAGTAGGGACAGGCGGTCCGGGGAGCTGTTTTTT.

Concerning this clone: Other DNA sequences in the sample encode the same CDR3. V and J are TRBV27 and TRBJ1-1; no clear D gene. The CDR3 consists of 15 residues. V lost 2 bases to trimming and J lost 0 bases, with 10 bases between them. The germline V gene encodes CDR1 MNHEY and CDR2 SMNVEV (reference sequence). This CDR3 is CASSLNLGVNTEAFF. As DNA, the CDR3 is TGTGCCAGCAGTTTAAATCTCGGGGTGAACACTGAAGCTTTCTTT.

The CDR3 region has the DNA TGTGCCAGCAGCTTTGGCGAGGGGGCCTCCGGGGCCAACGTCCTGACTTTC. It translates to CASSFGEGASGANVLTF. This chain uses TRBV5-4 with TRBJ2-6, with TRBD1 identical over 7 bases. Germline V CDR1 and CDR2: SGHNT, YYREEE (reference sequence). J lost 4 bases, V lost 2 bases, and 9 bases had no gene match. This CDR3 is 17 amino acids long. Full variable domain (outside the CDR3, taken from reference TRBV5-4 and TRBJ2-6): ETGVTQSPTHLIKTRGQQVTLRCSSQSGHNTVSWYQQALGQGPQFIFQYYREEENGRGNFPPRFSGLQFPNYSSELNVNALELDDSALYLCASSFGEGASGANVLTFGAGSRLTVL.

J is TRBJ2-7 and V is TRBV5-5; 11 positions agree with TRBD1. The V segment lost 3 bases and the J segment 4 bases; nucleotides outside the gene matches: 0. The CDR3 runs to 13 residues. Germline CDR1 reads SGHKS; CDR2 reads YYEKEE (reference sequence). CDR3 nucleotides: TGTGCCAGCAGCTGGGACAGGGGGTACGAGCAGTACTTC. Translation gives CASSWDRGYEQYF.

The gene calls are TRBV9 and TRBJ1-1; D is undetermined. This CDR3 spans 14 amino acids. V was clipped by 1 base and J by 1 base, with 8 bases between them. Germline-derived CDR1 and CDR2 are SGDLS and YYNGEE. DNA of the CDR3: TGTGCCAGCAGCGTATCCCAGGAGAACACTGAAGCTTTCTTT. This codes for CASSVSQENTEAFF.

The CDR3 protein is CASSAEIKNIQYF. DNA of the CDR3: TGTGCCAGTAGCGCAGAAATCAAGAACATTCAGTACTTC. This chain uses TRBV19 with TRBJ2-4; no definite D call. The CDR3 has 13 residues. In germline, CDR1 is LNHDA, CDR2 SQIVND (reference sequence). The ends were cut back, 6 bases at V and 7 bases at J, with 13 bases in the middle.

The chain carries TRBV28 and TRBJ1-4; 9 nucleotides match TRBD1. The CDR3 is 15 residues long. Germline CDR1 reads MDHEN; CDR2 reads SYDVKM. V trimming: 2 bases; J trimming: 7 bases; junction bases outside the gene matches: 5. CDR3 region: CASSLEGQGSEKLFF. CDR3 DNA sequence: TGTGCCAGCAGTTTAGAGGGACAGGGCAGTGAAAAACTGTTTTTT.

This chain joins TRBV6-5 and TRBJ2-3, with D perhaps TRBD2 (5 bases). CDR1 MNHEY and CDR2 SVGAGI come from the germline V gene. CDR3 length: 12 residues. V gave up 4 bases and J gave up 6 bases, with 8 bases separating them. In DNA, the CDR3 is TGTGCCAGCAGTTCCACGGGGGATACGCAGTATTTT. Residues: CASSSTGDTQYF.

The chain employs TRBV7-8 and TRBJ2-5; 11 bases agree with TRBD2. The CDR3 loop spans 16 amino acids. Trimming removed 3 bases from V and 4 bases from J; junction bases left unmatched: 7. Germline CDR1 SGHVS, CDR2 FQNEAQ. The CDR3 DNA sequence: TGTGCCAGCAGCTTTGGGCTAGCGGGAGGAGGAGAGACCCAGTACTTC. This translates into CASSFGLAGGGETQYF. The whole variable domain, remainder taken from reference TRBV7-8 and TRBJ2-5, is GAGVSQSPRYKVAKRGQDVALRCDPISGHVSLFWYQQALGQGPEFLTYFQNEAQLDKSGLPSDRFFAERPEGSVSTLKIQRTQQEDSAVYLCASSFGLAGGGETQYFGPGTRLLVL.